Below, one T cell receptor beta chain is given with its context. This clone was picked up a small number of times. Its target antigen remains unknown. Per-base qualities were not stored, and no clone one base away is much larger. The CDR3 regions of human TCRbeta chains were analyzed by immunosequencing. In the paper's pipeline: TCRs in the repertoires were matched against a reference library of SARS-CoV-2-specific TCRs that had been generated with the MIRA antigen-specificity platform. Breadth was defined as the fraction of unique TCRs that were SARS-CoV-2-associated, and depth was defined as the fraction of total T cells that were SARS-CoV-2-associated. Using the MIRA data, every spike-specific TCR was mapped to the spike region that the TCR reacted to and assigned to either a CD4 or a CD8 class. Log10-transformed breadth and depth values were compared by one-way ANOVA with Sidak's multiple comparisons tests. Not all clones reach the TCRdb copy of this immuneACCESS table, which keeps in-frame sequences only. Checked studies attribute under half of the gap to unresolved V genes and leave the rest unexplained. V and J calls and clone size are copied from that table; D and trimming were computed from the DNA. This sample holds about 180,000 clones; about nine tenths were observed only once. The ten top clones hold approximately 1.6% of the sample.

CDR1 and CDR2 are read off the germline V gene as SGHDT and YYEEEE. There are 14 amino acids in the CDR3, from cysteine to phenylalanine inclusive. Only the CDR3 part of the read is kept: 42 bases, read in frame from the first base. V was cut back by 0 bases and J by 4 bases, leaving a gap of 10 bases between them. The data are from a study of T cell responses to AZD1222 COVID-19 vaccine (dated by TCRdb to about 2021). At the level of the whole study: Because spike-specific TCR depth and breadth did not differ between the two schedules, AZD1222 recipients who got a second dose at roughly 4 weeks were pooled with those who got a second dose at roughly 12 weeks. A total of under 250 trial participants underwent TCR sequencing, of whom 200 to 220 had received two doses of AZD1222 and around 26 had received two doses of the MenACWY control vaccine. Enrollment into the trials was organized by age into subgroups of 18-55, 56-69 and 70-plus years, and those subgroups contained approximately 160, 26 and 62 TCR-sequenced participants, respectively.

What the time point label conveys for this sample: baseline before first vaccination. Samples from vaccinated people were obtained from the UK trials COV001 and COV002, which included a single-blind randomized controlled phase 2/3 trial of AZD1222 (ChAdOx1 nCoV-19) in healthy adults. For TCRbeta chain sequencing, PBMC samples from trial participants were taken at day 0 and at day 28 after the second dose. The study at large found these results: Spike-specific TCR breadth and depth rose significantly after two AZD1222 doses compared with day 0 and with MenACWY recipients. Epitopes outside the regions mutated in the B.1.351 and B.1.1.7 variants were reportedly recognized by nearly half of the unique spike-specific TCRs. The whole spike protein was spanned by vaccine-associated CD4 TCRs, and dominant responses were seen in regions 160-218 and 743-854. Most participants were white British and females outnumbered males, and the authors suggested that clonal diversity may have been underestimated. Conclusions about previously exposed vaccinees were limited because only six AZD1222 recipients were SARS-CoV-2 seropositive at baseline. The 56-69-year group was small, and its depth increase did not reach significance, likely because of low power. No day 14 peak-response samples were available, so repertoires were characterized only after the peak T cell response.

This material consisted of peripheral blood, taken on day 0 of AZD1222 vaccination. Recombination connected TRBV5-6 to TRBJ1-2; too little of a D gene remains to name it. This receptor was taken from an adult in good health. CDR3 protein: CASSLGRRTYGYTF. The DNA is as follows: TGTGCCAGCAGCTTGGGCAGGAGGACCTATGGCTACACCTTC.